A single sample gave rise to the 25 T cell receptor beta chains below, sequenced in a study of cytomegalovirus exposure and HLA in healthy donors. The method was immunoSEQ multiplex PCR; TCRdb's version includes in-frame clones alone and lacks a portion of them. In the table there are fewer than 300,000 clones, approximately 87% of which are singletons. Source material: PBMCs. Receptors were obtained from a woman in her late teens or twenties in good health and CMV-seronegative.

This clone was counted only a few times. This chain uses TRBV14 with TRBJ1-4; 7 bases line up with TRBD1. This CDR3 has 14 residues. The trim removed 4 bases at V and 11 bases at J, leaving 10 bases unmatched. Germline V gene data show CDR1 as SGHDN and CDR2 as FVKESK. The CDR3 region has the DNA TGTGCCAGCAGCCCTTGGGACAGCCAATGGAAACTGTTTTTT. Translation gives CASSPWDSQWKLFF.

This clone was detected a few times. V gene TRBV19 combines with J gene TRBJ1-5, with 9 bases identical to TRBD1. The CDR3 totals 14 residues. The junction had 5 bases not matched to a gene; V was cut back by 6 bases and J by 5 bases. Germline V lookup: CDR1 LNHDA, CDR2 SQIVND (reference sequence). For the CDR3, the DNA is TGTGCCAGTAGCGCTAGACAGGGGGATCAGCCCCAGCATTTT. Its protein is CASSARQGDQPQHF.

The rearrangement uses TRBV6-5 and TRBJ2-1, with no clear D. With 2 bases removed from V and 8 bases from J, the gap between germline ends came to 16 bases. CDR3 size: 15 residues. CDR1 and CDR2 (germline): MNHEY, SVGAGI. This chain's CDR3 is CASSYLPLESDEQFF. The CDR3 region has the DNA TGTGCCAGCAGTTACCTCCCCCTAGAATCAGATGAGCAGTTCTTC.

This chain links TRBV28 with TRBJ1-6, with 8 bases that match TRBD1. J lost 4 bases, V lost 6 bases, and 8 bases had no gene match. The germline V gene has CDR1 MDHEN and CDR2 SYDVKM. This CDR3 is 16 amino acids long. The CDR3 DNA is TGTGCCAGCAGAAGCCCGGGACAGGCGTATAATTCACCCCTCCACTTT. It codes for CASRSPGQAYNSPLHF. Combining the CDR3 with reference TRBV28 and TRBJ1-6 gives the whole variable domain DVKVTQSSRYLVKRTGEKVFLECVQDMDHENMFWYRQDPGLGLRLIYFSYDVKMKEKGDIPEGYSVSREKKERFSLILESASTNQTSMYLCASRSPGQAYNSPLHFGNGTRLTVT.

In the case of this clone: Given the absence of the conserved phenylalanine or tryptophan at the CDR3 end, a read error is likely. The DNA is omitted, as the CDR3 cannot be located on it reliably, and the CDR3 follows TCRdb's listing. The V and J genes are TRBV20-1 and TRBJ1-2; the table gives TRBD1 as D, unverified against the DNA. Germline CDR1 is DFQATT and CDR2 is SNEGSKA (reference sequence). The CDR3 length is 11 residues, termini included. The CDR3 here is CSARDGINTGL.

The chain couples TRBV5-5 to TRBJ2-7, with D hard to call. Germline V CDR1 and CDR2: SGHKS, YYEKEE (reference sequence). The germline V and J ends were trimmed by 4 bases and 4 bases, with 9 bases remaining between them. This CDR3 has 12 residues. The CDR3 loop reads CASSGEIYEQYF. Written as DNA, the CDR3 is TGTGCCAGCAGCGGAGAGATATACGAGCAGTACTTC.

The CDR3 DNA reads as TGTGCCAGCACCTCCCAGGGACAGGGGTTGCAGCAGTACTTC. It codes for CASTSQGQGLQQYF. The rearrangement links TRBV28 to TRBJ2-7; 10 bases align to TRBD1. After removal of 7 bases from V and 8 bases from J, the junction contained 11 bases not matched to a gene. This CDR3 is built from 14 residues. CDR1 and CDR2 from the germline V gene are MDHEN and SYDVKM.

The chain links TRBV5-1 to TRBJ2-3; 8 bases match TRBD1. The CDR3 consists of 15 residues. Germline loops: CDR1 SGHRS, CDR2 YFSETQ. V was pared by 3 bases and J by 0 bases, with 3 bases of the junction left unmatched. CDR3 DNA: TGCGCCAGCAGCTCTGGACAGGGTAGCACAGATACGCAGTATTTT. Residues: CASSSGQGSTDTQYF.

This chain joins TRBV4-1 and TRBJ2-1, with a tentative D call TRBD2 (8 bases). Per the germline V gene, CDR1 is MGHRA and CDR2 is YSYEKL. V gave up 3 bases and J gave up 0 bases, with 21 bases separating them. The CDR3 runs 19 residues. The CDR3 spells CASSQRVAGRGRSYNEQFF. In DNA form, the CDR3 reads TGCGCCAGCAGCCAGAGGGTAGCGGGGAGGGGGCGCTCCTACAATGAGCAGTTCTTC.

The rearrangement uses TRBV30 and TRBJ2-5; TRBD1 agrees at 9 bases. In germline, CDR1 is GTSNPN, CDR2 SVGIG (reference sequence). The CDR3 is 16 residues long. V gave up 2 bases and J gave up 3 bases; unmatched junction bases: 10. The CDR3 protein is CAWSIRTGAREETQYF. The CDR3 DNA is TGTGCCTGGAGTATAAGGACAGGGGCTAGAGAAGAGACCCAGTACTTC. Filled out from reference TRBV30 and TRBJ2-5, the complete variable domain reads SQTIHQWPATLVQPVGSPLSLECTVEGTSNPNLYWYRQAAGRGLQLLFYSVGIGQISSEVPQNLSASRPQDRQFILSSKKLLLSDSGFYLCAWSIRTGAREETQYFGPGTRLLVL.

The chain joins TRBV28 to TRBJ2-2; D unclear. CDR3 size: 15 residues. CDR1 is MDHEN and CDR2 is SYDVKM in the germline V gene. V was shortened by 1 base and J by 6 bases, with 12 bases between the two germline ends. For the CDR3, the DNA is TGTGCCAGCAGTTTATTATTTTCGAGCGCCGGGGAGCTGTTTTTT. As protein: CASSLLFSSAGELFF.

This clone was recorded only once. The V gene is TRBV7-2, the J gene TRBJ2-7; 8 bases align to TRBD2. CDR3 length equals 15 residues. Germline V gives CDR1 SGHTA, CDR2 FQGNSA. Trimming cost V 0 bases and J 4 bases; bases outside gene matches: 5. The DNA for the CDR3 is TGTGCCAGCAGCTTAGCCCCTAGCGGGTGGTACGAGCAGTACTTC. Translated: CASSLAPSGWYEQYF. The variable domain in full, completed from reference TRBV7-2 and TRBJ2-7, reads GAGVSQSPSNKVTEKGKDVELRCDPISGHTALYWYRQSLGQGLEFLIYFQGNSAPDKSGLPSDRFSAERTGGSVSTLTIQRTQQEDSAVYLCASSLAPSGWYEQYFGPGTRLTVT.

This rearrangement joins TRBV12-5 to TRBJ1-1, with 9 bases fitting TRBD1. The CDR3 is 12 residues long. V lost 4 bases and J lost 11; bases outside the gene matches: 5. CDR1 and CDR2 (germline): LGHNT, FRNRAP. CDR3 sequence reads: CASGWTDRGAFF. CDR3 nucleotide sequence: TGTGCTAGTGGTTGGACCGACAGGGGGGCTTTCTTT.

This clone was seen only a few times. The chain links TRBV7-9 to TRBJ2-1, with TRBD2 identical over 7 bases. Germline V lookup: CDR1 SEHNR, CDR2 FQNEAQ (reference sequence). V shed 0 bases, J shed 1 base, and the junction held 6 bases outside the gene matches. This CDR3 has 17 amino acids. In DNA form, the CDR3 reads TGTGCCAGCAGCTTAGCGACCCTAGCGGCTTCCTACAATGAGCAGTTCTTC. Amino acid sequence: CASSLATLAASYNEQFF.

The chain uses TRBV5-1 and TRBJ2-7; 8 positions match TRBD2. V was clipped by 0 bases and J by 5 bases; unmatched bases: 10. The CDR3 sequence is 16 residues long. From germline, CDR1 is SGHRS and CDR2 YFSETQ. CDR3 region: CASSLDLGTRGDEQYF. CDR3 nucleotides: TGCGCCAGCAGCTTGGATCTTGGGACTAGAGGGGACGAGCAGTACTTC. The full variable domain, rest sourced from reference TRBV5-1 and TRBJ2-7, is KAGVTQTPRYLIKTRGQQVTLSCSPISGHRSVSWYQQTPGQGLQFLFEYFSETQRNKGNFPGRFSGRQFSNSRSEMNVSTLELGDSALYLCASSLDLGTRGDEQYFGPGTRLTVT.

V usage is TRBV13 and J usage is TRBJ2-5; D may be TRBD2 (5 bases). Trimming stripped 2 bases from V and 1 base from J, with 14 bases between. CDR1 PRHDT and CDR2 FYEKMQ come from the germline V gene (reference sequence). CDR3 length equals 16 residues. CDR3 sequence (DNA): TGTGCCAGCAGCTTAATATCTGGACTGCCCCAAGAGACCCAGTACTTC. Protein: CASSLISGLPQETQYF.

The V and J genes are TRBV6-6 and TRBJ1-1, with 7 bases fitting TRBD1. The CDR3 is made up of 13 amino acids. The trim removed 7 bases at V and 7 bases at J, leaving 9 bases unmatched. In germline, CDR1 is MNHNY, CDR2 SVGAGI (reference sequence). The CDR3 region has the DNA TGTGCCAGCACCCTGAGACAGGGATTTGAAGCTTTCTTT. Amino acid sequence: CASTLRQGFEAFF.

This clone was seen a handful of times. The rearrangement uses TRBV5-4 and TRBJ1-4; the D gene is possibly TRBD1 (6 bases). With 4 bases removed from V and 5 bases from J, the gap between germline ends came to 9 bases. The CDR3 runs 13 residues. The germline V gene has CDR1 SGHNT and CDR2 YYREEE (reference sequence). Here the CDR3 reads CASSIGQNEKLFF. As DNA, the CDR3 is TGTGCCAGCAGCATCGGACAGAATGAAAAACTGTTTTTT.

V usage is TRBV28 and J usage is TRBJ1-1; 8 nucleotides align to TRBD1. Germline V CDR1 and CDR2: MDHEN, SYDVKM. The V and J ends lost 5 bases and 4 bases, in that order; junction bases with no gene match: 12. The CDR3 totals 16 residues. Here the CDR3 reads CASSPGQGQGGTEAFF. The DNA for the CDR3 is TGTGCCAGCAGTCCAGGACAGGGACAAGGGGGCACTGAAGCTTTCTTT.

This chain links TRBV7-2 with TRBJ2-7; D may be TRBD1 (5 bases). This CDR3 region has 12 residues. The V gene's germline CDR1 is SGHTA and CDR2 FQGNSA. Trimming took off 5 bases at V and 2 bases at J, with 7 bases between the two ends. CDR3 DNA: TGTGCCAGCAGCGTACAGGCCTACGAGCAGTACTTC. Protein: CASSVQAYEQYF. Using reference TRBV7-2 and TRBJ2-7 for the parts outside the CDR3, the full variable domain is GAGVSQSPSNKVTEKGKDVELRCDPISGHTALYWYRQSLGQGLEFLIYFQGNSAPDKSGLPSDRFSAERTGGSVSTLTIQRTQQEDSAVYLCASSVQAYEQYFGPGTRLTVT.

The J gene is TRBJ2-7, the V gene TRBV27; 8 nucleotides match TRBD2. V lost 3 bases, J lost 6 bases, and 19 bases stayed unmatched. This CDR3 has 18 amino acids. Per germline, CDR1 MNHEY and CDR2 SMNVEV (reference sequence). Written as DNA, the CDR3 is TGTGCCAGCAGTTTGCCGCCCTCGTCGGGAGGGCCTTTGCGCGAGCAGTACTTC. It is translated as CASSLPPSSGGPLREQYF.

This CDR3 reads CASSFRGSRIEKLFF. The CDR3 DNA follows: TGTGCCAGCTCCTTCAGGGGTAGTCGGATTGAAAAACTGTTTTTT. This chain joins TRBV6-5 and TRBJ1-4; D possibly corresponds to TRBD1 (6 bases). This CDR3 contains 15 residues. Per the germline V gene, CDR1 is MNHEY and CDR2 is SVGAGI. The V end was cut by 8 bases, the J end by 7 bases, with 20 bases between.

CDR3 residues: CASSAGTSGRGADTQYF. The CDR3 nucleotides read TGTGCCAGCAGTGCCGGGACTAGCGGGAGGGGTGCAGATACGCAGTATTTT. The rearrangement uses TRBV2 and TRBJ2-3; 16 bases map to TRBD2. The J segment lost 4 bases and the V segment lost 4 bases, leaving 5 bases of the junction unmatched. CDR3 length: 17 residues. CDR1 and CDR2 (germline): SNHLY, FYNNEI.

The chain has TRBV5-1 and TRBJ2-7; 8 bases are a match to TRBD1. This CDR3 has 15 amino acids. V lost 2 bases, J lost 2 bases, and 6 bases stayed unmatched. Germline V CDR1 and CDR2: SGHRS, YFSETQ. The CDR3 loop is CASSFGGQGAYEQYF. CDR3 sequence (DNA): TGCGCCAGCAGCTTTGGTGGACAGGGAGCCTACGAGCAGTACTTC.

J is TRBJ2-7 and V is TRBV19; possibly TRBD1 for D (6 bases). V was cut by 3 bases and J by 6 bases, with 9 bases left in between. The CDR3 spans 12 residues. CDR1 and CDR2 from the germline V gene are LNHDA and SQIVND (reference sequence). This chain's CDR3 is CASSIPGAEQYF. The CDR3 DNA reads as TGTGCCAGTAGTATTCCAGGGGCCGAGCAGTACTTC.